The source of this T cell receptor (beta chain) is a study of blood T cells in healthy people across ages. The CDR3 is 15 amino acids. The V gene's germline CDR1 is MNHEY and CDR2 SMNVEV (reference sequence). A J-beta primer mix and a sample-barcoded 5' primer were used in a second PCR of about 7 to 11 cycles. From the 5' RACE reads, TCRdb called clonotypes with MiXCR, one entry per CDR3 protein. The sample lists about 580,000 distinct CDR3 sequences; 45% to 55% were seen once. The TCR was taken from a man older than 75 in good health. Source material: blood. V usage is TRBV27 and J usage is TRBJ2-5; 8 nucleotides match TRBD1. The DNA matches TRBJ2-7 better at its end, which makes the J call doubtful. CDR3 sequence reads: CASSKQGGFLGEQYF. CDR3 nucleotide sequence: TGTGCCAGCAGTAAACAGGGGGGATTCCTAGGCGAGCAGTACTTC.